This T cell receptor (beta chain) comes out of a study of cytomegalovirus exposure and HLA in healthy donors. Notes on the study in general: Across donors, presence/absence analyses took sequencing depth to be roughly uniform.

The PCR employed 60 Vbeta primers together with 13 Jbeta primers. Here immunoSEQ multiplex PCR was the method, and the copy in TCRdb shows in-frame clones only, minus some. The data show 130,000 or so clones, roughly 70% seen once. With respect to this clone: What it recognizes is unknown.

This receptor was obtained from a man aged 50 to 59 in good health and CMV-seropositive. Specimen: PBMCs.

Here the CDR3 DNA reads TGTGCCAGCAGCTCGGGACAGGAGTATAATGAAAAACTGTTTTTT. Its translation is CASSSGQEYNEKLFF. The gene calls are TRBV6-4 and TRBJ1-4; 8 nucleotides line up with TRBD1. The V gene's germline CDR1 is MRHNA and CDR2 SNTAGT. The CDR3 is 15 amino acids. J gave up 4 bases and V 6 bases, and 7 bases lay outside the gene matches.